The T cell receptor (beta chain) described here comes from a study of T cells after yellow fever vaccination (dated by TCRdb to about 2019). For the study in its entirety: The SMART-Seq v4 Ultra Low Input RNA kit was used to prepare libraries from fractions with low cell numbers. The cohort comprised two healthy male donors, one aged 18 to 30 and one aged 30 to 39 years. To track T-cell clones before and after primary and booster YFV17D yellow fever vaccination, bulk TCR alpha and beta repertoires were sequenced longitudinally. Bulk PBMC replicates and cell subsets were isolated from blood drawn at multiple timepoints before and after both primary and secondary immunization.

Points the paper makes about the study in general: Because only a couple of donors were included in the study, the extent to which the findings can be generalized is limited. A small share of clonotypes occurred in both CD4 and CD8 compartments, likely arising from convergent recombination. Compared with the primary T-cell response, the secondary T-cell response was faster but weaker, reaching its peak on day 5 rather than on day 15. Because abundant contaminating clonotypes from the bulk population could be contained in FACS-sorted repertoires, computational filtering was required. Most clones expanded after primary vaccination were re-detected after the booster (almost 98% of CD4 and around 86% of CD8), suggesting broad memory maintenance.

At the junction V is shortened by 3 bases and J by 4 bases, with 3 bases in between. CDR1 and CDR2 (SGHTA, FQGNSA) derive from the germline V gene. The CDR3, from cysteine to phenylalanine, totals 12 residues. Only CDR3 DNA remains: 36 bases, in frame from the first base. The treatment or condition label of this sample denotes: live attenuated yellow fever vaccine strain. At each blood-draw timepoint, two biological replicates of bulk PBMCs were collected. A standard Ficoll-Paque protocol was used to isolate PBMCs from peripheral blood. TriZol was used to extract RNA from bulk PBMCs, from CD4 and CD8 fractions, and from dextramer-positive and dextramer-negative fractions. This clonotype has just a few counts. No antigen is known for it. The record has no base qualities; no much larger clone is one base away. The instrument given in TCRdb is Illumina NovaSeq 6000. TCR cDNA was made using 5'RACE template switching, a step that added a universal primer site and unique molecular identifiers. Priming for cDNA synthesis came from both the TCR alpha and TCR beta constant segments. Library amplification used two PCR steps, and the second PCR step added sample barcodes and sequencing adapters. Sequencing of libraries was performed on Illumina HiSeq 2500 (2x100 bp) or NovaSeq (2x150 bp). The original pipeline was this. Demultiplexing of reads and collapsing into UMI consensus sequences were performed with MIGEC, and V(D)J alignment was carried out with MiXCR. Vaccine-responding clonotypes were identified with edgeR using replicate PBMC samples, with FDR below 0.01 and a log2 fold change above 5 up to day 15 being required. Each bulk clonotype was labeled CD4 or CD8 based on which sequenced repertoire, CD4 or CD8, contained the clonotype at higher abundance. TCRdb applied fastp at Q25 and MiXCR to the public reads, then kept only in-frame beta chains. Each record represents a unique CDR3 protein, reported with the most common genes and DNA among its rows. These V and J calls originate from TCRdb's pipeline instead of the authors' own analysis. The sample records approximately 330,000 distinct CDR3 sequences, roughly 3.9% of which are singletons. Approximately 23% of the sample comes from the top ten.

The source of this sequence is a young man who received the YFV17D yellow fever vaccine. Sequencing used PBMCs, obtained 5 days after the yellow fever booster vaccination. The chain couples TRBV7-2 to TRBJ2-2; the D gene remains uncertain. The CDR3 region has the sequence CASSFPTGELFF. The sequenced DNA: TGTGCCAGCAGCTTCCCCACCGGGGAGCTGTTTTTT.